The sequence of this TCR beta chain was determined in a study of OX40 agonist ivuxolimab in advanced cancers. Sequencing used immunoSEQ multiplex PCR; TCRdb keeps in-frame clones, though not all of them. Here the sample spans around 97,000 clones, about 80% being singletons. The V gene lost 10 bases and the J gene lost 7 bases, with 22 bases spanning the gap. The CDR3 runs 14 residues. Germline values: CDR1 LNHDA, CDR2 SQIVND (reference sequence). This clonotype was obtained from an adult with an advanced solid tumor such as melanoma, head and neck, liver or kidney cancer. V gene TRBV19 combines with J gene TRBJ1-1; perhaps TRBD1 as D (5 bases). The sequenced sample was CD4+ or CD8+ T cells sorted from blood, obtained in a trial of the OX40 agonist ivuxolimab. This CDR3 reads CAIADGASLSEAFF. The CDR3, as DNA: TGTGCCATCGCCGACGGGGCGTCGCTTAGTGAAGCTTTCTTT.